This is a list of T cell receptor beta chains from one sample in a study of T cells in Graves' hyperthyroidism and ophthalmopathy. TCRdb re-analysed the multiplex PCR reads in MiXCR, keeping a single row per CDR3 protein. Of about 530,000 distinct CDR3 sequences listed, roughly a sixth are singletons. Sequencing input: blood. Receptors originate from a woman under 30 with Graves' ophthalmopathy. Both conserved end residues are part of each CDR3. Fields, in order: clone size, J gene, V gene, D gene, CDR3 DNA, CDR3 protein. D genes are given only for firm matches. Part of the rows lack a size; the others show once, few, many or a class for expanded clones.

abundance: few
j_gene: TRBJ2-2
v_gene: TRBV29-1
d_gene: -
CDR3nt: TGCAGCGTCCTGACCCAGAACACCGGGGAGCTGTTTTTT
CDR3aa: CSVLTQNTGELFF

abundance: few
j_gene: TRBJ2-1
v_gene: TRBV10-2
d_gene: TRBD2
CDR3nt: TGCGCCAGCAGTGAACGTCTAGCGGTTTACAATGAGCAGTTCTTC
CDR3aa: CASSERLAVYNEQFF

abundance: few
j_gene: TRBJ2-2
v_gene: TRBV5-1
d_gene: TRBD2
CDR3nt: TGCGCCAGCAGCTTCCGGGGACTAGCGGGGGAAGCCGGGGAGCTGTTTTTT
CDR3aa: CASSFRGLAGEAGELFF

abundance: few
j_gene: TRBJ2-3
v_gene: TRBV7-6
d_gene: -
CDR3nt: TGTGCCAGCAGCTTAGCTCCAAACGCTGATACGCAGTATTTT
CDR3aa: CASSLAPNADTQYF

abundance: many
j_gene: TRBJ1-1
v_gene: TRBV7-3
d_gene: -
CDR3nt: TGTGCCAGCAGCTACAACGGGAACACTGAAGCTTTCTTT
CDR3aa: CASSYNGNTEAFF

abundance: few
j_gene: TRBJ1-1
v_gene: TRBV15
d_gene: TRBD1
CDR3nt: TGTGCCACCAGTCATCCGTCTACCGGGACAGGGTCCTCTGAAGCTTTCTTT
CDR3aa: CATSHPSTGTGSSEAFF

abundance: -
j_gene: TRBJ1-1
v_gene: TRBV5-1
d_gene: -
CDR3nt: TGCGCCAGCAGCTTCGAACTTACGAACACTGTAGCTTTCTTT
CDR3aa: CASSFELTNTVAFF

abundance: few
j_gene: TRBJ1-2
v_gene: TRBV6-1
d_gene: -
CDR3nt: TGTGCCAGCAGTAACCCAGGCGATGGCTACACCTTC
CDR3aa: CASSNPGDGYTF

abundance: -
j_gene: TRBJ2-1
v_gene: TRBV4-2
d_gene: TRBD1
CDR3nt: TGTGCCAGCAGCCCGACCCGGGACAGTAGCTCCTACAATGAGCAGTTCTTC
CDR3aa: CASSPTRDSSSYNEQFF

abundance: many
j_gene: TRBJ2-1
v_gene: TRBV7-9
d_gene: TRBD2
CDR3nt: TGTGCCAGCAGCTCCAGCAGGGCTAGCGGCTATGCCAATGAGCAGTTCTTC
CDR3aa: CASSSSRASGYANEQFF

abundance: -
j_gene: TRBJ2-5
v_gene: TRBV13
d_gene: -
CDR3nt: TGTGCCAGCAGTTTAAGACGGATCCAAGAGACCCAGTACTTC
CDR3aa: CASSLRRIQETQYF

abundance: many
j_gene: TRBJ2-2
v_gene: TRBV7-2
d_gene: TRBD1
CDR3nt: TGTGCCAGCAGCTTATGGACAGGGGGCGGGGGGGAGCTGTTTTTT
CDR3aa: CASSLWTGGGGELFF

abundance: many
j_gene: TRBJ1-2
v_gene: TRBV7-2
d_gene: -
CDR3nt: TGTGCCAGCAGCATAAACCAACGCTACACCTTC
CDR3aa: CASSINQRYTF

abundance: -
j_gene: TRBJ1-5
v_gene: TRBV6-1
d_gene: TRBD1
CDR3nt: TGTGCCAGCAGTGACGGGGACAGTGGGAGCAATCAGCCCCAGCATTTT
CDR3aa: CASSDGDSGSNQPQHF

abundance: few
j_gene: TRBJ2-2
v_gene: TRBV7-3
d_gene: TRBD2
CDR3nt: TGTGCCGGCAGCTTAACGAGGTTGCGCGGGGGGAACACCGGGGAGCTGTTTTTT
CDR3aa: CAGSLTRLRGGNTGELFF

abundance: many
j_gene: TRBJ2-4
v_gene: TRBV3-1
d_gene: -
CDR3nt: TGTGCCAGCAGCCATGAGGGACCTCCCGAAAACATTCAGTACTTC
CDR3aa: CASSHEGPPENIQYF

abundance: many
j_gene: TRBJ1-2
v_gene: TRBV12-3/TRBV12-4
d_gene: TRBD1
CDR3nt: TGTGCCAGCAGGGGACAGATAGCTAACTATGGCTACACCTTC
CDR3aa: CASRGQIANYGYTF

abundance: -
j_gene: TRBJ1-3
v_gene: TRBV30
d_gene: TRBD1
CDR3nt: TGTGCCTGGAGTCCGGGGACAGGGAGCTCTGGAAACACCATATATTTT
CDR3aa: CAWSPGTGSSGNTIYF

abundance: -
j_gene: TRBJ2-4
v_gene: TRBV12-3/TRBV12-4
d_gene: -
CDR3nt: TGTGCCAGCAGTTTAATTCGGACGAGAAAAATTCAGTACTTC
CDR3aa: CASSLIRTRKIQYF

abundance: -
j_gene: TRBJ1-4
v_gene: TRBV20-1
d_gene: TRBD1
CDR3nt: TGCAGTGCTAGCGGGACAGCGAACGAAAAACTGTTTTTT
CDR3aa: CSASGTANEKLFF

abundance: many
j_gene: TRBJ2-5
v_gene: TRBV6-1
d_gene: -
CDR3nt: TGTGCCAGCAGTGAAGAAGAGGGCTTGGGAGAGACCCAGTACTTC
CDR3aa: CASSEEEGLGETQYF

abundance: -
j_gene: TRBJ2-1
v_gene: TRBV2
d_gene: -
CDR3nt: TGTGCCAGTCAGGAAGAGCTGGGGGGCTATGAGCAGTTCTTC
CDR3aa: CASQEELGGYEQFF

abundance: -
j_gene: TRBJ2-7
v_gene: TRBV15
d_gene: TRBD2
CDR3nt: TGTGCCACCAGCCCTACGACTAGCGGGAGCAGCGAGCAGTACTTC
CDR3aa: CATSPTTSGSSEQYF

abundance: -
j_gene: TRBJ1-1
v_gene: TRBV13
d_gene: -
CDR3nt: TGTGCCAGCAGCAAAGACCAGGGTTACACTGAAGCTTTCTTT
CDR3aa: CASSKDQGYTEAFF

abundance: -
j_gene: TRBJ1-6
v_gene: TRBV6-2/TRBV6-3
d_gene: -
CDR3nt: TGTGCCAGCCAGGACGTAAATTCACCCCTCCACTTT
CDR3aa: CASQDVNSPLHF

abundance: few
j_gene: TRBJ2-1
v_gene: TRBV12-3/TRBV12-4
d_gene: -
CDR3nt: TGTGCCAGCTTAGAGGGGAGCGGGTCCTACAATGAGCAGTTCTTC
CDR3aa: CASLEGSGSYNEQFF

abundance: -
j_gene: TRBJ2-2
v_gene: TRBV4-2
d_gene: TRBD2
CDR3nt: TGTGCCAGCAGCCTCGGTGGTAGCGGGAAGGACGGGGAGCTGTTTTTT
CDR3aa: CASSLGGSGKDGELFF

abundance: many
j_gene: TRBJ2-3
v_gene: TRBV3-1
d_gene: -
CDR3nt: TGTGCCGCTAGCACAGATACGCAGTATTTT
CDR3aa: CAASTDTQYF

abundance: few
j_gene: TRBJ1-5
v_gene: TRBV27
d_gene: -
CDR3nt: TGTGCCAGCAGTTCCTCGGGGGGCGCATTTCAGCCCCAGCATTTT
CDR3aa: CASSSSGGAFQPQHF